The 2 T cell receptor beta chains below were found in one sample sequenced in a study of vaccination and CD4 T cells after COVID-19. The treatment: roughly ten-day PBMC culture with coronavirus spike peptide pools or control peptides (ViraFEST assay). The collection of CD4+ T cells from the unexposed donor took place before the COVID-19 pandemic (2011-2018). The Oncomine TCR Beta short-read assay sequenced DNA from cultured CD4+ T cells. Genomic DNA was isolated from CD4+ T cells that had been cultured. TCRdb re-called the PCR reads through MiXCR, storing one row per CDR3 protein. Among some 11,000 distinct CDR3 sequences listed, 40% were seen once. Their antigens remain unidentified. The sequencing sample was made of CD4+ T cells from blood, cultured in vitro. All receptors derive from a human donor in good health.

This clonotype appeared a few times. The chain links TRBV10-3 to TRBJ2-7; 10 nucleotides agree with TRBD2. V lost 4 bases, J lost 3 bases, and 3 bases stayed unmatched. Germline loops: CDR1 ENHRY, CDR2 SYGVKD. This CDR3 has 14 residues. CDR3 in DNA: TGTGCCATCAGTGCGGCTAGCGGGAGCTACGAGCAGTACTTC. This translates into CAISAASGSYEQYF.

This clonotype was seen only a few times. The V gene is TRBV28, the J gene TRBJ2-3; 7 nucleotides align to TRBD1. After removal of 6 bases from V and 7 bases from J, the junction contained 10 bases not matched to a gene. Germline V CDR1 and CDR2: MDHEN, SYDVKM. The CDR3 is made up of 14 amino acids. CDR3 sequence: CASSQLTGRNTQYF. The CDR3 coding sequence is TGTGCCAGCAGCCAGTTGACAGGGAGAAATACGCAGTATTTT.